This TCR beta chain was obtained from a study of Graves' ophthalmopathy and Graves' hyperthyroidism. The CDR3 runs to 14 residues. CDR1 is SSHAT, CDR2 FNYEAQ, per germline (reference sequence). V lost 6 bases to trimming and J lost 2 bases, with 10 bases between them. This clonotype came up many times. In donors with ophthalmopathy, activity was moderate-to-severe, with CAS ≥3, NOSPECS ≥4 and duration under 3 months. The PBMCs were taken from approximately 11 ml of fresh peripheral blood. Amplification from RNA transcripts yielded the TCR beta CDR3 regions. First-round RT-PCR with HTBI primers preceded a second-round multiplex PCR. TCRdb reprocessed the multiplex PCR reads via MiXCR and lists one record per CDR3 protein. In the table there are some 750,000 distinct CDR3 sequences, 35% to 50% of which are singletons.

This sequence originates from an adult man with Graves' ophthalmopathy. The rearrangement uses TRBV7-7 and TRBJ1-4, with D perhaps TRBD1 (5 bases). Sequenced input: peripheral blood. The DNA for the CDR3 is TGTGCCAGCAGTCGGGACCTCACTAATGAAAAACTGTTTTTT. Its protein product is CASSRDLTNEKLFF.